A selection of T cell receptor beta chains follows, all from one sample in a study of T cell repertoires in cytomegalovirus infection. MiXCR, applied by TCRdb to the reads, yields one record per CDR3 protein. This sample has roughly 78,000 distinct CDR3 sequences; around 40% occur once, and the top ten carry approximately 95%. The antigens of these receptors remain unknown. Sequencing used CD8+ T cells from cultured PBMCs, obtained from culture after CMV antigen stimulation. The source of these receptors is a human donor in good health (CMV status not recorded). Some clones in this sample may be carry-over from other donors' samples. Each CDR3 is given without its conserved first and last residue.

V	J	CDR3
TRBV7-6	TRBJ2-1	ASSPRFGGRSTSYNEQF
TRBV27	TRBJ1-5	ASSLLGSGQVSQPQH
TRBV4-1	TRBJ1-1	ASRTGTGGTEAF
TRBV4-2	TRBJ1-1	ASSTGPGKAF
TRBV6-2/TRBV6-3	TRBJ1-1	ASSYSRNTEAF
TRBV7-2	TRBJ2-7	ASSLETGTNYEQY
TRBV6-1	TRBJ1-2	ASSYYHRGGDYGYT
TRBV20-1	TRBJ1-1	SARDPPQGSRAF
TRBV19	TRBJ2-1	ASARDRSSYNEQF
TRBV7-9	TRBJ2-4	ASSRTVAKNIQY
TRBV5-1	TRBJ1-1	ASSIRTGTGATEAF
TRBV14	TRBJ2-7	ASSQLGVSYEQY
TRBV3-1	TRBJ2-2	ASSQEGTGLSGELF
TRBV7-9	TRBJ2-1	ASSTPPGGNEQF
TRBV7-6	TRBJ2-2	ASSLARGILGELF
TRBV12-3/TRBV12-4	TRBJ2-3	ASGRTGERTDTQY
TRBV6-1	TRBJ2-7	ASSFLNKQGREQY
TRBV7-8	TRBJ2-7	ASSPLFGVRLAGVYEQY
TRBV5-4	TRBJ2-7	ASSFEDRGYEQY
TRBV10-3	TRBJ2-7	AISESWGKELEQY
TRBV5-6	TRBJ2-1	ASSLGGQPLGF
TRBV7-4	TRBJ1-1	ASSFGRVSDTEAF
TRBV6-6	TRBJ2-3	ASAPSWWRSTDTQY
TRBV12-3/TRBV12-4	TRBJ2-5	ASRTGGTEQETQY
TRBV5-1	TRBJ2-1	ASSLEGLDLDEQF
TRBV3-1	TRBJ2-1	ASSQAVTEQF
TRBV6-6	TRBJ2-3	ASSYSSPGLAETDTQY
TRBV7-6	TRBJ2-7	ASSLTGTAYEQY
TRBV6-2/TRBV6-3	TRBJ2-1	ASSPPADYNEQF
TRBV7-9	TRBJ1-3	ASSASPGAAGNTIY
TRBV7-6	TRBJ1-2	ASSAGQGPYGYT
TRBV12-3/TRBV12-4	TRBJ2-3	ASSTQWDTQY
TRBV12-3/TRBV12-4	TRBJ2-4	ASSWVAGGYLAKNIQY
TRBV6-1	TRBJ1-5	ASNRDQVVVWNQPQH
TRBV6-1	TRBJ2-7	ASTGWTGFYEQY
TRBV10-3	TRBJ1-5	AISETGLNQPQH
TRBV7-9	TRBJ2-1	ASSLVPGKHYNEQF
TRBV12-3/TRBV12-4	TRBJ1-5	ASSFAGAQPQH
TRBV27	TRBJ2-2	ASTSRGGPTGELF
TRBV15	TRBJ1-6	ATSRVAENSPLH
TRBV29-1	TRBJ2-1	SVEDEGQGVLLVNEQF
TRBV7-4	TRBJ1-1	ASSLEQGNTEAF
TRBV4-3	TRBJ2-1	ASSRGLAGGNNEQF
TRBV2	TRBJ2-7	ASSGGSAYEQY
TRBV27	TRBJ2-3	ASSSYLGTASTDTQY
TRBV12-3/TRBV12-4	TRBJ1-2	ASSNTGGDGYT
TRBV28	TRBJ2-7	ASSLRSWGTSYEQY
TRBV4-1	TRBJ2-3	ASSQDRFEGDTQY
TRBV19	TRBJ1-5	ASRRQSDSNQPQH
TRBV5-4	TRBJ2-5	ASSHRDSQETQY
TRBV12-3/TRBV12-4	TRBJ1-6	ASSPPEGAYNSPLH